This T cell receptor beta chain appears in the sequencing data of a study of cytomegalovirus exposure and HLA in healthy donors. Study observations and caveats: Later on, an analysis tied 15,000 or so TCR beta sequences to HLA alleles at 0.05 false discovery rate. Many donors shared some public TCRs, even though most TCR sequences were rare. Prior analysis indicated that the majority of TCR beta V segments exhibited productivity approximately 90% or approximately 30% of the time.

The V gene's germline CDR1 is SGHDT and CDR2 YYEEEE. The CDR3 runs to 18 residues. After removal of 1 base from V and 3 bases from J, the junction contained 10 bases not matched to a gene. A multiplex PCR was run with 60 Vbeta primers and 13 Jbeta primers. Produced via immunoSEQ multiplex PCR; TCRdb's table is partial and in-frame only. Of 110,000 to 150,000 clones in the sample, roughly 75% were seen once. Of note for this clone: The antigen remains undetermined.

The gene calls are TRBV5-6 and TRBJ1-3; the match to TRBD1 covers 10 bases. The sequence was obtained from a man between 40 and 49 years old in good health and CMV-seropositive. Source material: PBMCs. The CDR3 DNA is TGTGCCAGCAGCTTGATTTCCCTCGGACAGGGGGATGGAAACACCATATATTTT. Translated, it gives CASSLISLGQGDGNTIYF.